A single sample gave rise to the 12 T cell receptor beta chains below, sequenced in a study of blood T cell repertoires in COVID-19. Sequencing used immunoSEQ multiplex PCR; TCRdb keeps in-frame clones, though not all of them. This sample yields about 120,000 clones, of which about 86% are seen a single time; 3.5% to 4% belongs to the top ten. Material for sequencing was peripheral blood. Every receptor here comes from a woman between 45 and 65 years old with acute or convalescent COVID-19.

This clone appeared once. The chain combines TRBV28 with TRBJ1-5; 8 nucleotides align to TRBD1. J was trimmed by 0 bases and V by 2 bases; bases with no gene match: 3. The germline CDR1 and CDR2 sequences are MDHEN and SYDVKM. This CDR3 region has 16 residues. CDR3 DNA: TGTGCCAGCAGTTTAAGGACAGGGATTAGCAATCAGCCCCAGCATTTT. Protein product: CASSLRTGISNQPQHF.

This chain connects TRBV29-1 to TRBJ2-1; TRBD2 aligns across 9 bases. Germline V gene lookup returns CDR1 SQVTM and CDR2 ANQGSEA. With V trimmed by 2 bases and J by 13 bases, 6 bases remained unmatched. CDR3 length equals 12 residues. CDR3 region: CSVESGGRAQFF. The CDR3 DNA follows: TGCAGCGTTGAATCCGGCGGGAGGGCTCAGTTCTTC.

The J gene is TRBJ1-4, the V gene TRBV5-1; 7 bases agree with TRBD1. The trim removed 3 bases at V and 3 bases at J, leaving 5 bases unmatched. The CDR3 has 15 residues. CDR1 and CDR2 (germline): SGHRS, YFSETQ. The CDR3 reads CASSSTGAANEKLFF. The CDR3 coding sequence is TGCGCCAGCAGCTCTACAGGGGCGGCTAATGAAAAACTGTTTTTT.

The CDR3 DNA reads TGTGCCAGCCAAGGGCGCCTACAGGGGGGGAATCAGCCCCAGCATTTT. It yields the protein CASQGRLQGGNQPQHF. The rearrangement joins TRBV28 to TRBJ1-5; 8 bases match TRBD1. Germline CDR1 and CDR2: MDHEN and SYDVKM. The V segment lost 8 bases and the J segment 4 bases; nucleotides outside the gene matches: 13. This CDR3 is 16 amino acids long.

The V and J genes are TRBV7-9 and TRBJ1-2; tentative D call: TRBD1 (6 bases). With 5 bases removed from V and 1 base from J, the gap between germline ends came to 17 bases. Germline CDR1 and CDR2: SEHNR and FQNEAQ (reference sequence). The CDR3 consists of 16 residues. The CDR3 protein is CASSPGSGGGNYGYTF. The CDR3 region has the DNA TGTGCCAGCAGCCCAGGCTCGGGGGGCGGTAACTATGGCTACACCTTC.

The rearrangement links TRBV10-3 to TRBJ2-7; a weak D match, TRBD1 (5 bases). CDR1 and CDR2 (germline): ENHRY, SYGVKD. The CDR3 totals 15 residues. Trimming pared 0 bases from V and 4 bases from J, leaving 13 bases between. The CDR3 region has the DNA TGTGCCATCAGTGAGTCGGGTGGGGCTGGGTACGAGCAGTACTTC. Translation gives CAISESGGAGYEQYF.

The rearrangement uses TRBV19 and TRBJ2-2, with D maybe TRBD2 (6 bases). CDR3 length: 13 residues. Germline lookup yields CDR1 LNHDA and CDR2 SQIVND (reference sequence). The ends were cut back, 4 bases at V and 6 bases at J, with 9 bases in the middle. CDR3 loop: CASSTTSPGELFF. In DNA, the CDR3 is TGTGCCAGTAGTACCACTAGCCCCGGGGAGCTGTTTTTT.

V usage is TRBV27 and J usage is TRBJ2-1; TRBD2 is a possible D gene (5 bases). Trimming took 2 bases from V and 8 from J, leaving 16 bases between them. Germline V gene data show CDR1 as MNHEY and CDR2 as SMNVEV (reference sequence). The CDR3 is made up of 15 amino acids. In DNA form, the CDR3 reads TGTGCCAGCAGTTTAGAGGGCCCCGGATACGATGAGCAGTTCTTC. It encodes CASSLEGPGYDEQFF.

The rearrangement joins TRBV19 to TRBJ2-3, with TRBD1 matching 10 bases. The CDR3 is made up of 17 amino acids. Germline CDR1 is LNHDA and CDR2 is SQIVND (reference sequence). Germline trimming cut 5 bases from V and 2 bases from J; bases unmatched to any gene: 10. DNA for the CDR3: TGTGCCAGTAGTCCCGGTCCGGGACAGGGGTCCACAGATACGCAGTATTTT. Its translation is CASSPGPGQGSTDTQYF. Full variable domain (rest looked up from reference TRBV19 and TRBJ2-3): DGGITQSPKYLFRKEGQNVTLSCEQNLNHDAMYWYRQDPGQGLRLIYYSQIVNDFQKGDIAEGYSVSREKKESFPLTVTSAQKNPTAFYLCASSPGPGQGSTDTQYFGPGTRLTVL.

For this clone: At one end, the junction sequence differs from germline, possibly due to a read error. The chain is built from TRBV19 and TRBJ1-2; D is perhaps TRBD1 (5 bases). Per the germline V gene, CDR1 is LNHDA and CDR2 is SQIVND (reference sequence). The CDR3 extends over 12 amino acids. CDR3 nucleotide sequence: TGTGCCAGTAGCATAGTTGGGGCTGGCTACACCTTC. Translating it yields CASSIVGAGYTF.

This clone occurred once. This chain joins TRBV19 and TRBJ1-1; D gene uncertain. Germline V gene lookup returns CDR1 LNHDA and CDR2 SQIVND (reference sequence). Trimming took off 3 bases at V and 1 base at J, with 6 bases between the two ends. The CDR3 contains 13 residues. The CDR3 DNA sequence: TGTGCCAGTAGTATGATAGAGAACACTGAAGCTTTCTTT. The encoded protein is CASSMIENTEAFF.

The chain links TRBV9 to TRBJ2-7; the match to TRBD2 covers 9 bases. The germline gives CDR1 SGDLS, CDR2 YYNGEE. Losses at the gene ends were 8 bases for V and 0 bases for J; bases not matched to a gene: 9. CDR3 length: 15 residues. CDR3 in DNA: TGTGCCAGACCGCGGGGGGGCCAAGGCTCCTACGAGCAGTACTTC. It specifies CARPRGGQGSYEQYF.